Following are 12 T cell receptor beta chains from one sample sequenced in a study of blood T cell repertoires in COVID-19. Only in-frame clones appear in the TCRdb table, and some are missing; sequencing was by immunoSEQ multiplex PCR. The sample holds around 200,000 clones; around 82% are singletons and the top ten take around 4.4%. Sequenced: peripheral blood. Receptors originate from a man aged 45-65 years with active or convalescent COVID-19.

The J gene is TRBJ1-4, the V gene TRBV4-1; 7 positions match TRBD1. Losses at the gene ends were 0 bases for V and 7 bases for J; bases not matched to a gene: 11. CDR1 MGHRA and CDR2 YSYEKL come from the germline V gene. This CDR3 region has 17 residues. The CDR3 reads CASSQEEETGRREKLFF. As DNA, the CDR3 is TGCGCCAGCAGCCAAGAAGAGGAGACAGGGCGGCGTGAAAAACTGTTTTTT.

The V and J genes are TRBV11-2 and TRBJ2-6; D might be TRBD1 (5 bases). V lost 4 bases to trimming and J lost 4 bases, with 11 bases between them. There are 15 residues in the CDR3. Germline loops: CDR1 SGHAT, CDR2 FQNNGV. In DNA, the CDR3 is TGTGCCAGCAGCTACGGACAATCGGGGGCCAACGTCCTGACTTTC. This codes for CASSYGQSGANVLTF.

The rearrangement joins TRBV30 to TRBJ1-2, with D maybe TRBD1 (6 bases). The CDR3 sequence is 15 residues long. Trimming took off 3 bases at V and 7 bases at J, with 21 bases between the two ends. Germline CDR1 is GTSNPN and CDR2 is SVGIG (reference sequence). The CDR3 is CAWSFQTGARVGYTF. Written as DNA, the CDR3 is TGTGCCTGGAGCTTCCAGACAGGCGCTAGGGTTGGCTACACCTTC.

This CDR3 is CAKGTGDTGELFF. Written as DNA, the CDR3 is TGTGCCAAGGGGACAGGAGACACCGGGGAGCTGTTTTTT. The chain uses TRBV7-9 and TRBJ2-2; 8 bases map to TRBD1. The CDR3 has 13 residues. V was clipped by 10 bases and J by 3 bases; unmatched bases: 4. Per germline, CDR1 SEHNR and CDR2 FQNEAQ (reference sequence).

This rearrangement joins TRBV30 to TRBJ1-2, with 9 bases identical to TRBD1. Germline-derived CDR1 and CDR2 are GTSNPN and SVGIG (reference sequence). After removal of 1 base from V and 8 bases from J, the junction contained 11 bases not matched to a gene. CDR3 length: 15 amino acids. CDR3 protein: CAWSEKKGQGLGYTF. Here the CDR3 DNA reads TGTGCCTGGAGTGAAAAAAAGGGACAGGGACTCGGCTACACCTTC.

The chain links TRBV29-1 to TRBJ1-2; no clear D gene. Germline CDR1 reads SQVTM; CDR2 reads ANQGSEA. V lost 5 bases to trimming and J lost 6 bases, with 10 bases between them. This CDR3 spans 11 amino acids. The CDR3 sequence is CSVLEVHGYTF. As DNA, the CDR3 is TGCAGCGTTCTTGAGGTTCATGGCTACACCTTC.

In its sample, this clone was seen a few times. The chain has TRBV29-1 and TRBJ2-2, with D maybe TRBD2 (6 bases). The CDR3 loop spans 13 amino acids. Between the trimmed V and J ends, which lost 6 bases and 4 bases, there was a span of 12 bases. CDR1 is SQVTM and CDR2 is ANQGSEA in the germline V gene. CDR3 region: CSVAGSVTGELFF. CDR3 bases: TGCAGCGTGGCCGGGAGCGTCACCGGGGAGCTGTTTTTT.

V and J are TRBV7-3 and TRBJ1-1, with D possibly being TRBD1 (5 bases). This CDR3 contains 16 residues. CDR1 is SGHTA and CDR2 is FQGTGA in the germline V gene. V lost 0 bases, J lost 2 bases, and 13 bases lay in between. The CDR3 DNA reads as TGTGCCAGCAGCTTAACTGGCGGGGGGAGAAACACTGAAGCTTTCTTT. Translation gives CASSLTGGGRNTEAFF.

The chain has TRBV5-4 and TRBJ2-7, with 7 positions matching TRBD1. Per germline, CDR1 SGHNT and CDR2 YYREEE (reference sequence). The V segment lost 3 bases and the J segment 7 bases; nucleotides outside the gene matches: 13. The CDR3 has 15 residues. The CDR3 sequence is CASSYQQGSLEEQYF. In DNA, the CDR3 is TGTGCCAGCAGCTACCAACAGGGGTCCTTGGAAGAGCAGTACTTC.

The chain uses TRBV7-2 and TRBJ2-7; 10 nucleotides match TRBD2. The trim removed 0 bases at V and 3 bases at J, leaving 2 bases unmatched. Germline V gene data show CDR1 as SGHTA and CDR2 as FQGNSA. CDR3 length: 15 amino acids. CDR3 in DNA: TGTGCCAGCAGCTTAGCTCTAGCGGGGGACTACGAGCAGTACTTC. Protein sequence: CASSLALAGDYEQYF.

The V gene is TRBV7-9, the J gene TRBJ2-3, with D possibly matching TRBD2 (6 bases). The CDR3 contains 16 residues. Germline CDR1 SEHNR, CDR2 FQNEAQ (reference sequence). V was cut by 4 bases and J by 2 bases, with 16 bases left in between. The CDR3 DNA sequence: TGTGCCAGCAGCTCTCTTATTAGCGGATACACAGATACGCAGTATTTT. Its translation is CASSSLISGYTDTQYF.

The chain's CDR3 is CSVGGLREATNEKLFF. CDR3 nucleotides: TGCAGCGTTGGGGGTTTAAGGGAGGCGACTAATGAAAAACTGTTTTTT. The chain joins TRBV29-1 to TRBJ1-4; no definite D call. The length of the CDR3 is 16 residues. The V gene's germline CDR1 is SQVTM and CDR2 ANQGSEA. Between the trimmed V and J ends, which lost 4 bases and 2 bases, there was a span of 17 bases.